This TCR beta chain was found in a study of blood T cell repertoires in COVID-19 (dated by TCRdb to 2018 to 2021). The study in broad terms: Samples from collaborators originated in the United States, Italy and Spain and spanned both the acute and convalescent phases of COVID-19. The material from the prospective study consisted of cDNA or gDNA derived from T cells, B-cell-depleted T cells, or PBMCs. Deeply sampled blood TCRbeta repertoires from subjects exposed to, actively infected with, or recovered from COVID-19 were included in the dataset. The repertoires were released in a freely available public database meant as a resource for research on the immune response to SARS-CoV-2. The samples were drawn from the first 160 participants of the ongoing ImmuneRACE study and from over a thousand subjects provided by 6 global collaborators. A de-identified subject ID, COVID-19 status, age in years and sex were almost always included in the sample metadata. Where HLA class I and class II types were available, the types were taken from metadata supplied by the sample provider, not from assay-based typing.

Whole blood was collected in K2EDTA tubes by collaborating institutions according to the institutions' own protocols. For TCRbeta analysis, collaborators shipped samples as frozen whole blood, isolated PBMCs, or DNA extracted from either of those sample types. Spanning cysteine to phenylalanine, the CDR3 consists of 14 amino acids. Just the 42-base CDR3 DNA is kept, in frame starting at base 1. Trimming costs V 3 bases and J 10 bases, and their ends lie 13 bases apart. From the germline V gene, CDR1 is LGHNA and CDR2 is YNFKEQ. Note on this clone: What antigen it recognizes has not been identified. Nothing much larger sits one base from this clone, and base qualities are not available.

Broad study findings and their caveats: How much clinical and demographic metadata was included differed by source and by participant, and the metadata was provided uncurated.

TCRbeta CDR3 regions were amplified from genomic DNA by means of the immunoSEQ Assay, a bias-controlled multiplex PCR. The paper's processing steps were these. Within the assay, amplification of reference gene primers was used to estimate how many nucleated cells each sample contained. Sequence reads were collapsed and filtered to measure the absolute abundance of every unique TCRbeta CDR3 rearrangement. Productive Simpson clonality was computed per sample as the square root of Simpson's diversity index over productive rearrangements. TCRdb obtained this table from immuneACCESS and retained in-frame rearrangements with V and J assigned. These tables miss some clones; where compared with another copy, unresolved V genes account for less than half of the shortfall, and the remainder is unexplained. That table is the source of V, J and clone size, and D and trimming were worked out from the DNA. The sample contains roughly 260,000 clones, around 87% of them found a single time. The top ten clones comprise 2.3% of the sample.

The chain joins TRBV4-2 to TRBJ1-6; 5 matching bases give a weak D call of TRBD1. The sample comprised peripheral blood. The TCR comes from a woman aged 50 to 60 with acute or convalescent COVID-19. The CDR3 amino acid sequence is: CASSQQVGRSPLHF. The sequence in DNA is TGTGCCAGCAGCCAGCAGGTGGGGCGGTCACCCCTCCACTTT.